The rows below give T cell receptor beta chains drawn from one sample of a study of T cell responses to AZD1222 COVID-19 vaccine. Sequencing was performed with immunoSEQ multiplex PCR; in TCRdb, only in-frame clones are kept and a portion is missing. The profile covers 120,000 to 150,000 clones, with roughly nine tenths appearing a single time and more than 3% taken by the ten largest. Here the sequenced sample was peripheral blood, taken on day 0 of AZD1222 vaccination. The origin of the receptors is an adult in good health. The CDR3 runs from the conserved cysteine through the conserved F or W. The D gene is left open where the match is weak. Only some rows state a clone size, as once, few, many or a class for expanded clones.

size | D | J | V | length | DNA | CDR3
- | - | TRBJ2-7 | TRBV30 | 11 | TGTGCCTGGAGTTGGGACTACGAGCAGTACTTC | CAWSWDYEQYF
- | - | TRBJ2-1 | TRBV7-6 | 18 | TGTGCCAGCAGCTTAGTTTTGGAGGGAGGCCCGAAGGGAAATGAGCAGTTCTTC | CASSLVLEGGPKGNEQFF
- | - | TRBJ2-1 | TRBV30 | 13 | TGTGCCTGGAGTGGGGGCCCGGAGGGTGAGCAGTTCTTC | CAWSGGPEGEQFF
- | - | TRBJ1-4 | TRBV3-1/TRBV3-2 | 18 | TGTGCCAGCAGCCAAGCTGTCGGAAACCGACTACTTAATGAAAAACTGTTTTTT | CASSQAVGNRLLNEKLFF
- | - | TRBJ2-3 | TRBV5-1 | 14 | TGCGCCAGCAGCTTTGAAGGGGGTGAAGATACGCAGTATTTT | CASSFEGGEDTQYF
- | - | TRBJ2-7 | TRBV4-1 | 15 | TGCGCCAGCAGCCCCCTGGGCGGGGCTACCTACGAGCAGTACTTC | CASSPLGGATYEQYF
- | - | TRBJ1-2 | TRBV5-1 | 16 | TGCGCCAGCAGCTTGGGGAATACTGCGGTGGGCTATGGCTACACCTTC | CASSLGNTAVGYGYTF
- | TRBD1 | TRBJ2-5 | TRBV7-9 | 15 | TGTGCCAGCAGCCTGCGACAGGGGGCCGAAGAGACCCAGTACTTC | CASSLRQGAEETQYF
- | - | TRBJ1-6 | TRBV24-1 | 16 | TGTGCCACCATTACGGACAGCTCGGCGAATAATTCACCCCTCCACTTT | CATITDSSANNSPLHF
- | TRBD1 | TRBJ2-3 | TRBV25-1 | 15 | TGTGCCAGCAGTGAATCGGACAGGGCCACAGATACGCAGTATTTT | CASSESDRATDTQYF
- | - | TRBJ1-6 | TRBV7-2 | 14 | TGTGCCAGCACGCAGGAGGGGGACGGTTCACCCCTCCACTTT | CASTQEGDGSPLHF
- | TRBD1 | TRBJ2-1 | TRBV27 | 16 | TGTGCCAGCACCCTATCACCGGGACAGGGCATCCATGAGCAGTTCTTC | CASTLSPGQGIHEQFF
- | - | TRBJ2-5 | TRBV19 | 16 | TGTGCCAGTAGCTCCCCGGTGGGGGAGTTTGCGCAGACCCAGTACTTC | CASSSPVGEFAQTQYF
- | - | TRBJ1-5 | TRBV7-9 | 14 | TGTGCCAGCAGCTTAGAAGGCAGGAATCAGCCCCAGCATTTT | CASSLEGRNQPQHF
- | - | TRBJ1-1 | TRBV5-1 | 15 | TGCGCCAGCAGCCGCCTACCGACAGGATCCACTGAAGCTTTCTTT | CASSRLPTGSTEAFF
- | TRBD2 | TRBJ2-2 | TRBV11-3 | 14 | TGTGCCAGCAGCCCCCGGGGGGACGCCGGGGAGCTGTTTTTT | CASSPRGDAGELFF
- | - | TRBJ2-4 | TRBV6-5 | 14 | TGTGCCAGCGAGCCCGTAAGAGCCAAAAACATTCAGTACTTC | CASEPVRAKNIQYF
- | - | TRBJ2-3 | TRBV3-1/TRBV3-2 | 15 | TGTGCCAGCAGCCAAAGCCTAGTGAGCACAGATACGCAGTATTTT | CASSQSLVSTDTQYF
once | - | TRBJ1-4 | TRBV10-3 | 14 | TGTGCCATCAGTTCAGGGCGGACTAATGAAAAACTGTTTTTT | CAISSGRTNEKLFF
once | - | TRBJ2-3 | TRBV5-1 | 15 | TGCGCCAGCAGCTTGGTACAGCTTTGGACAGATACGCAGTATTTT | CASSLVQLWTDTQYF
few | TRBD2 | TRBJ2-5 | TRBV5-6 | 16 | TGTGCCAGCAGCTTTTCTACTAGCGGATTGTATGAGACCCAGTACTTC | CASSFSTSGLYETQYF
- | TRBD2 | TRBJ2-1 | TRBV5-1 | 17 | TGCGCCAGCAGTTTCGGACTAGCGGGATCGGTGGTGGATGAGCAGTTCTTC | CASSFGLAGSVVDEQFF
- | - | TRBJ2-4 | TRBV3-1/TRBV3-2 | 18 | TGTGCCAGCAGCCCGCGGCCCCGAGGGGATCTAGCCAAAAACATTCAGTACTTC | CASSPRPRGDLAKNIQYF
- | - | TRBJ2-3 | TRBV11-2 | 15 | TGTGCCAGCAGCTTAAGAACGGGGGGCCCAGATACGCAGTATTTT | CASSLRTGGPDTQYF
- | TRBD2 | TRBJ2-7 | TRBV5-5 | 14 | TGTGCCAGCAGCTTAGCGGGAGGGTCCTACGAGCAGTACTTC | CASSLAGGSYEQYF
few | - | TRBJ1-1 | TRBV5-1 | 13 | TGCGCCAGCAGCTTGGCCAAAGACACTGAAGCTTTCTTT | CASSLAKDTEAFF
- | - | TRBJ2-4 | TRBV27 | 13 | TGTGCCAGCAGTTCAGGGGTTTTCAACATTCAGTACTTC | CASSSGVFNIQYF
- | - | TRBJ1-3 | TRBV5-8 | 13 | TGTGCCAGCAGCTTGTCGGGAAGAGGGACCATATATTTT | CASSLSGRGTIYF
- | TRBD2 | TRBJ2-1 | TRBV3-1/TRBV3-2 | 16 | TGTGCCAGCAGCCATCCAGGGACTAGCGGCTACAATGAGCAGTTCTTC | CASSHPGTSGYNEQFF
once | - | TRBJ1-1 | TRBV9 | 14 | TGTGCCAGCAGCGTAGGGGAAGTGAACACTGAAGCTTTCTTT | CASSVGEVNTEAFF
- | TRBD1 | TRBJ2-1 | TRBV2 | 12 | TGTGCCAGCAGCGGGACAGGGGGTGCCCAGTTCTTC | CASSGTGGAQFF
- | - | TRBJ2-1 | TRBV11-2 | 13 | TGTGCCAGCAGGGAGGGGGGATACAATGAGCAGTTCTTC | CASREGGYNEQFF
- | - | TRBJ2-7 | TRBV27 | 14 | TGTGCCAGCAGTTTAATACCGCTCTCCTACGAGCAGTACTTC | CASSLIPLSYEQYF
- | - | TRBJ1-3 | TRBV29-1 | 12 | TGCAGCGCTTCCCCGGGGGGAAACACCATATATTTT | CSASPGGNTIYF
- | - | TRBJ2-7 | TRBV7-3 | 15 | TGTGCCAGCAGCTTAGAGTCAGGCGGGCCCTACGAGCAGTACTTC | CASSLESGGPYEQYF
few | TRBD1 | TRBJ1-2 | TRBV7-9 | 15 | TGTGCCAGCAGCTTCGGGACAGCATCTAACTATGGCTACACCTTC | CASSFGTASNYGYTF
- | - | TRBJ2-5 | TRBV7-2 | 13 | TGTGCCAGCAGAATCGAGGTGAAGTCGACCCAGTACTTC | CASRIEVKSTQYF
- | TRBD2 | TRBJ2-3 | TRBV5-4 | 17 | TGTGCCAGCAGCGCCATGACTAGCGGGAGGGCCCCAGATACGCAGTATTTT | CASSAMTSGRAPDTQYF
- | - | TRBJ1-2 | TRBV27 | 16 | TGTGCCAGCAGTTTTAAGGGGGGGGCGCTCAACTATGGCTACACCTTC | CASSFKGGALNYGYTF
- | TRBD2 | TRBJ2-5 | TRBV9 | 14 | TGTGCCAGCAGCGTAGGGACTAGCGAAGAGACCCAGTACTTC | CASSVGTSEETQYF
- | - | TRBJ2-7 | TRBV19 | 13 | TGTGCCAGTAGTATCGGCCTACTATACGAGCAGTACTTC | CASSIGLLYEQYF
- | TRBD2 | TRBJ2-3 | TRBV29-1 | 15 | TGCAGCGTTGAGAGCGGGGAACAAGTCACAGATACGCAGTATTTT | CSVESGEQVTDTQYF
- | TRBD1 | TRBJ1-4 | TRBV5-4 | 15 | TGTGCCAGCAGCGCGACAGGGGGCCGACGTGAAAAACTGTTTTTT | CASSATGGRREKLFF
- | TRBD1 | TRBJ2-7 | TRBV14 | 14 | TGTGCCAGCAGTTCCGCCGGGACAGGGGGTGAGCAGTACTTC | CASSSAGTGGEQYF
- | - | TRBJ1-1 | TRBV9 | 13 | TGTGCCAGCAGGGCAGGGGAGGACACTGAAGCTTTCTTT | CASRAGEDTEAFF
- | - | TRBJ2-1 | TRBV19 | 12 | TGTGCCAGTAGTATTGCCCCCAATGAGCAGTTCTTC | CASSIAPNEQFF
- | TRBD2 | TRBJ2-1 | TRBV19 | 16 | TGTGCCAGTAGTATTCGGGGGGGGACTAGTGCTAATGAGCAGTTCTTC | CASSIRGGTSANEQFF
- | TRBD1 | TRBJ1-2 | TRBV5-4 | 16 | TGTGCCAGCAGCCCCCGGAGGACACAGGGGAACTATGGCTACACCTTC | CASSPRRTQGNYGYTF
- | - | TRBJ2-7 | TRBV11-2 | 13 | TGTGCCAGCAGCTTAGCGGTAACCTACGAGCAGTACTTC | CASSLAVTYEQYF
- | - | TRBJ1-2 | TRBV5-5 | 15 | TGTGCCAGCAGATTTCGGAGCGACCCGGTTTATGGCTACACCTTC | CASRFRSDPVYGYTF
- | - | TRBJ1-2 | TRBV30 | 14 | TGTGCCTGGAGTGACCCCCCAGAGAACTATGGCTACACCTTC | CAWSDPPENYGYTF
- | TRBD1 | TRBJ2-5 | TRBV12-5 | 16 | TGTGCTAGTGGTTTGGGGGGACAGGGGGCGCGGGAGACCCAGTACTTC | CASGLGGQGARETQYF
- | - | TRBJ1-2 | TRBV6-6 | 15 | TGTGCCAGCAGGGGGCGAGTGAGGTCTTTCTATGGCTACACCTTC | CASRGRVRSFYGYTF
- | - | TRBJ2-7 | TRBV4-2 | 15 | TGTGCCAGCAGCCAAGAGCAGGGTTCCTCGTACGAGCAGTACTTC | CASSQEQGSSYEQYF
- | - | TRBJ2-2 | TRBV5-1 | 15 | TGCGCCAGCACCCAGCGGTCTACAAACACCGGGGAGCTGTTTTTT | CASTQRSTNTGELFF
- | - | TRBJ1-6 | TRBV14 | 13 | TGTGCCAGCAGCCTGGGGGATAATTCACCCCTCCACTTT | CASSLGDNSPLHF
once | TRBD1 | TRBJ1-6 | TRBV19 | 18 | TGTGCCAGTAGTGTAGGACAGGGCGACGGATCCTATAATTCACCCCTCCACTTT | CASSVGQGDGSYNSPLHF
- | - | TRBJ2-5 | TRBV5-4 | 13 | TGTGCCAGCAGCTTAGAGGACCTGGAGACCCAGTACTTC | CASSLEDLETQYF
- | TRBD1 | TRBJ1-5 | TRBV19 | 14 | TGTGCCAGTAGCCCGGGACAGGGGGCTCAGCCCCAGCATTTT | CASSPGQGAQPQHF